These 21 T cell receptor beta chains came from one sample sequenced in a study of T cells in Graves' hyperthyroidism and ophthalmopathy (dated by TCRdb to between 2017 and 2020). Libraries were made using multiplex PCR. Sequencer: Illumina HiSeq 2000. The TCR beta CDR3 regions were amplified from RNA transcripts. The TCR CDR3 was subjected to a first round of RT-PCR using the HTBI primer set and the Qiagen OneStep RT-PCR kit. Starting from the raw public reads, TCRdb applied fastp trimming at Q25, assembled clones with MiXCR and retained in-frame beta chains. Rows with a matching CDR3 protein are joined into one entry that keeps the most common DNA and genes. A total of roughly 400,000 distinct CDR3 sequences appear in this sample, over 11% of them only once. The biggest ten clones account for around 27% of the sample. Sequencing input: blood. These receptors were collected from a man aged 50-59 years with Graves' ophthalmopathy.

There are many counts of this clonotype. The chain uses TRBV20-1 and TRBJ2-5; D perhaps matches TRBD2 (6 bases). This CDR3 comprises 12 residues. Per germline, CDR1 DFQATT and CDR2 SNEGSKA (reference sequence). V was clipped by 5 bases and J by 4 bases, with 11 bases between them. For the CDR3, the DNA is TGCAGTGCTTCCCGGGAGCGAGAGACCCAGTACTTC. It is translated as CSASRERETQYF.

V and J are TRBV9 and TRBJ2-7; no reliable D call. The CDR3 runs 15 residues. Germline CDR1 SGDLS, CDR2 YYNGEE. Trimming pared 3 bases from V and 0 bases from J, leaving 13 bases between. CDR3: CASSASSGHSYEQYF. Written as DNA, the CDR3 is TGTGCCAGCAGCGCCTCCAGTGGCCACTCCTACGAGCAGTACTTC.

The chain recombines TRBV19 with TRBJ1-1, with D maybe TRBD1 (5 bases). This CDR3 has 16 residues. Germline loops: CDR1 LNHDA, CDR2 SQIVND (reference sequence). Trimming shortened V by 9 bases and J by 1 base, and 21 bases separated the two germline ends. CDR3 loop: CASTMDIGAKNTEAFF. In nucleotides, the CDR3 is TGTGCCAGCACAATGGACATCGGCGCAAAGAACACTGAAGCTTTCTTT.

This clonotype was seen repeatedly, ten times or more. The V and J genes are TRBV3-1 and TRBJ2-1; 14 nucleotides line up with TRBD2. The CDR3 sequence is 16 residues long. Germline V gives CDR1 LGHDT, CDR2 YNNKEL (reference sequence). The ends lost 0 bases at V and 10 bases at J; junction bases unmatched: 5. The DNA for the CDR3 is TGTGCCAGCAGCCAAGAGGGACTAGCGGGAGACGCCGAGCAGTTCTTC. It is translated as CASSQEGLAGDAEQFF.

The rearrangement links TRBV29-1 to TRBJ2-5, with D perhaps TRBD2 (7 bases). CDR1 is SQVTM and CDR2 is ANQGSEA in the germline V gene. The CDR3 loop spans 16 amino acids. V lost 7 bases and J lost 6, with 27 bases in between. The CDR3 protein is CSGGGFPGTTLQTQYF. In nucleotides, the CDR3 is TGCAGCGGAGGGGGGTTTCCCGGGACTACCCTGCAGACCCAGTACTTC.

This clonotype was observed at least ten times. V and J are TRBV9 and TRBJ1-1; tentatively, D is TRBD1 (5 bases). Trimming took off 4 bases at V and 6 bases at J, with 19 bases between the two ends. Per the germline V gene, CDR1 is SGDLS and CDR2 is YYNGEE. The CDR3 extends over 15 amino acids. The CDR3 nucleotides are TGTGCCAGCAGCCCACGGGACTTAGGGAAGGCTGAAGCTTTCTTT. Protein sequence: CASSPRDLGKAEAFF.

With respect to this clonotype: A much larger clonotype is one base distant, so this may be a read error. The genes are TRBV30 and TRBJ1-2; no reliable D call. The CDR3 spans 14 residues. Per germline, CDR1 GTSNPN and CDR2 SVGIG (reference sequence). This CDR3 reads CACSVSQLSIGYTF. The CDR3 nucleotides are TGTGCCTGTAGTGTAAGCCAGTTATCTATTGGCTACACCTTC.

This clonotype was observed a few times. The V call is TRBV29-1, the J call TRBJ2-4; D ambiguous. CDR3 length equals 13 residues. V was pared by 5 bases and J by 2 bases, with 10 bases between. The V gene's germline CDR1 is SQVTM and CDR2 ANQGSEA. CDR3 sequence (DNA): TGCAGCGTTCTCAGTGATACCAAAAACATTCAGTACTTC. Its translation is CSVLSDTKNIQYF.

This clonotype was detected ten times or more. CDR3 in DNA: TGTGCCAGCAGTTTATGGGGGACAGGGGTTACTGGCTACACCTTC. Translation: CASSLWGTGVTGYTF. This chain connects TRBV27 to TRBJ1-2; 10 nucleotides line up with TRBD1. This CDR3 contains 15 residues. The V and J ends lost 1 base and 7 bases, in that order; junction bases with no gene match: 6. Looked up from germline, CDR1 is MNHEY and CDR2 is SMNVEV (reference sequence).

This clonotype was seen a few times. The J gene is TRBJ2-5, the V gene TRBV4-1; unclear D gene. V was shortened by 1 base and J by 4 bases, with 7 bases between the two germline ends. The CDR3 is 13 residues long. Per the germline V gene, CDR1 is MGHRA and CDR2 is YSYEKL. CDR3 amino acids: CASSQANGETQYF. The CDR3 nucleotides are TGCGCCAGCAGCCAAGCGAACGGAGAGACCCAGTACTTC.

This chain connects TRBV19 to TRBJ2-1; 10 nucleotides align to TRBD1. The germline V gene has CDR1 LNHDA and CDR2 SQIVND (reference sequence). This CDR3 is 15 amino acids long. Germline trimming cut 5 bases from V and 8 bases from J; bases unmatched to any gene: 9. The CDR3: CASSPTGGIFDEQFF. CDR3 in DNA: TGTGCCAGTAGTCCGACAGGGGGCATTTTCGATGAGCAGTTCTTC.

This clonotype appeared many times. The V call is TRBV29-1, the J call TRBJ1-2, with a possible D match to TRBD1 (5 bases). Trimming removed 6 bases from V and 3 bases from J, with 14 bases in between. There are 13 residues in the CDR3. The germline V gene has CDR1 SQVTM and CDR2 ANQGSEA. The CDR3 loop is CSVGGVRDYGYTF. For the CDR3, the DNA is TGCAGCGTCGGGGGGGTCCGGGACTATGGCTACACCTTC.

This clonotype was found many times. The V call is TRBV6-1, the J call TRBJ2-5; weak D call: TRBD1 (6 bases). Looked up from germline, CDR1 is MNHNS and CDR2 is SASEGT. The V end lost 6 bases, the J end lost 2 bases, and 19 bases lay between the germline ends. The CDR3 covers 16 residues. The CDR3 DNA is TGTGCCAGCAGGCCCGGGACACTAAATTTTCAAGAGACCCAGTACTTC. This translates into CASRPGTLNFQETQYF.

This clonotype was seen ten or more times. The gene calls are TRBV28 and TRBJ1-6; 10 bases line up with TRBD1. The junction had 6 bases not matched to a gene; V was cut back by 7 bases and J by 0 bases. From germline, CDR1 is MDHEN and CDR2 SYDVKM. The CDR3 covers 17 residues. CDR3 nucleotides: TGTGCCAGCATGACAGGGGGCCAGGGCTCCTATAATTCACCCCTCCACTTT. It yields the protein CASMTGGQGSYNSPLHF. Drawing the rest from reference TRBV28 and TRBJ1-6, the complete variable domain is DVKVTQSSRYLVKRTGEKVFLECVQDMDHENMFWYRQDPGLGLRLIYFSYDVKMKEKGDIPEGYSVSREKKERFSLILESASTNQTSMYLCASMTGGQGSYNSPLHFGNGTRLTVT.

This clonotype has ten or more counts. V gene TRBV10-1 combines with J gene TRBJ2-1; TRBD1 or TRBD2 may be the D gene (5 bases each). The CDR3 totals 13 residues. CDR1 is WNHNN, CDR2 SYGVQD, per germline (reference sequence). Between the trimmed V and J ends, which lost 4 bases and 4 bases, there was a span of 8 bases. Here the CDR3 DNA reads TGCGCCAGCAGTGCTGGGGGTTACAATGAGCAGTTCTTC. Translated, it gives CASSAGGYNEQFF.

The V gene is TRBV12-3 or TRBV12-4, the J gene TRBJ2-7, with 9 nucleotides matching TRBD1. This CDR3 region has 16 residues. The J segment lost 8 bases and the V segment lost 6 bases, leaving 17 bases of the junction unmatched. The CDR3 region is CASSLAGTGSMDKQYF. For the CDR3, the DNA is TGTGCCAGCAGCTTGGCCGGGACAGGGTCGATGGACAAGCAGTACTTC.

This rearrangement joins TRBV7-8 to TRBJ2-5, with D unresolved. This CDR3 comprises 13 residues. Trimming removed 1 base at V and 5 bases at J, with 8 bases between. Germline-derived CDR1 and CDR2 are SGHVS and FQNEAQ. This CDR3 reads CASSLVGSETQYF. The CDR3 DNA is TGTGCCAGCAGCTTAGTCGGTTCGGAGACCCAGTACTTC.

Worth noting for this clonotype: This clone may be a read error of a much larger clone one base away. The conserved phenylalanine or tryptophan is not found at the CDR3 terminus, so this likely reflects a read error. The genes are TRBV5-6 and TRBJ2-5, with TRBD1 identical over 8 bases. The germline V gene encodes CDR1 SGHDT and CDR2 YYEEEE. With V trimmed by 5 bases and J by 4 bases, 10 bases remained unmatched. The CDR3 totals 15 residues. The chain's CDR3 is CASSWTGTRLETQYL. CDR3 nucleotides: TGTGCCAGCAGTTGGACAGGGACACGGTTAGAGACCCAGTACCTC.

V and J are TRBV15 and TRBJ2-3, with 8 bases matching TRBD1. The germline V gene has CDR1 LNHNV and CDR2 YYDKDF (reference sequence). V shed 0 bases, J shed 4 bases, and the junction held 3 bases outside the gene matches. The CDR3 covers 15 residues. The CDR3 DNA reads TGTGCCACCAGCAGAGAAGGACAGGGCCCAGATACGCAGTATTTT. It specifies CATSREGQGPDTQYF.

V usage is TRBV20-1 and J usage is TRBJ2-2; the D is unclear. Germline V gene sequence: CDR1 DFQATT, CDR2 SNEGSKA (reference sequence). CDR3 size: 12 residues. Trimming removed 4 bases from V and 7 bases from J, with 10 bases in between. The CDR3: CSATDGYGELFF. Written as DNA, the CDR3 is TGCAGTGCTACAGACGGCTACGGGGAGCTGTTTTTT.

The rearrangement uses TRBV29-1 and TRBJ1-3; weak D call: TRBD1 (5 bases). Trimming took off 4 bases at V and 2 bases at J, with 9 bases between the two ends. CDR3 length: 13 residues. Germline loops: CDR1 SQVTM, CDR2 ANQGSEA. The chain's CDR3 is CSVVRDPGNTIYF. For the CDR3, the DNA is TGCAGCGTTGTAAGGGACCCTGGAAACACCATATATTTT.